This is a list of T cell receptor beta chains from one sample in a study of blood T cells in healthy people across ages. TCRdb re-called the 5' RACE reads through MiXCR, storing one row per CDR3 protein. The table includes approximately 1,000,000 distinct CDR3 sequences, under 45% detected once. Sample: blood. The receptors originated from a woman in her fifties or sixties in good health. The CDR3 runs from the conserved cysteine through the conserved F or W. The D gene is left open where the match is weak. Clone size is shown for a subset of rows, as once, few, many or a class of expanded clone.

size,D,J,V,CDR3,DNA
-,-,TRBJ1-1,TRBV6-5,CASRGGPEAFF,TGTGCCAGTAGAGGAGGACCTGAAGCTTTCTTT
few,TRBD2,TRBJ2-7,TRBV7-8,CASSDGTSALEQYF,TGTGCCAGCAGCGACGGGACTAGCGCCCTCGAGCAGTACTTC
-,-,TRBJ2-5,TRBV3-1,CASSQSLQETQYF,TGTGCCAGCAGCCAATCGCTTCAAGAGACCCAGTACTTC
-,-,TRBJ2-1,TRBV20-1,CSAQTWGGGDNEQFF,TGCAGTGCACAAACCTGGGGGGGCGGCGACAATGAGCAGTTCTTC
-,TRBD1,TRBJ2-7,TRBV29-1,CSVGLGQGTEQYF,TGCAGCGTTGGTCTCGGACAGGGGACCGAGCAGTACTTC
-,-,TRBJ2-5,TRBV6-5,CASRPTGFGTQYF,TGTGCCAGCAGGCCCACAGGGTTTGGGACCCAGTACTTC
-,-,TRBJ2-1,TRBV7-2,CASSLEAGGGGYEQFF,TGTGCCAGCAGCTTAGAAGCCGGCGGAGGCGGTTATGAGCAGTTCTTC
few,TRBD1,TRBJ1-6,TRBV20-1,CSARRQGDSPLHF,TGCAGTGCTAGGAGGCAGGGGGATTCACCCCTCCACTTT
-,TRBD1,TRBJ2-5,TRBV14,CASSLLWIGTGEHPETQYF,TGTGCCAGCAGCCTCCTTTGGATCGGGACAGGGGAACATCCAGAGACCCAGTACTTC
few,-,TRBJ1-2,TRBV10-3,CAISVASYGYTF,TGTGCCATCAGTGTCGCCAGCTATGGCTACACCTTC
-,-,TRBJ2-3,TRBV27,CVSSLWLGTDTQYF,TGTGTCAGCAGTTTATGGCTAGGTACGGATACGCAGTATTTT
once,TRBD2,TRBJ2-1,TRBV20-1,CSAQSAGVNEQFF,TGCAGTGCCCAATCTGCGGGAGTCAATGAGCAGTTCTTC
-,TRBD2,TRBJ2-3,TRBV10-3,CAISRTGTRRAGGIDTQYF,TGTGCCATCAGTCGGACAGGGACAAGACGAGCGGGAGGGATAGATACGCAGTATTTT